Presented here are 7 T cell receptor beta chains from one specimen sequenced in a study of control samples from healthy donors and cancer patients. Assay: immunoSEQ multiplex PCR; the TCRdb copy retains only in-frame clones and omits some. The data show about 130,000 clones, roughly 92% seen once. The source material was PBMCs. The receptors were sampled from a man at least 80 years old with head and neck cancer.

V is TRBV3-1 (or the pseudogene TRBV3-2) and J is TRBJ2-3; weak D call: TRBD2 (6 bases). The CDR3 is 12 residues long. V was clipped by 4 bases and J by 9 bases, with 11 bases between them. CDR1 is LGHDT, CDR2 YNNKEL, per germline (reference sequence). DNA for the CDR3: TGTGCCAGCAGCCCTAGCGACTCCACGCAGTATTTT. It yields the protein CASSPSDSTQYF.

The CDR3 here is CASSAGVTGMNTEAFF. CDR3 sequence (DNA): TGTGCCAGCAGTGCCGGGGTGACCGGAATGAACACTGAAGCTTTCTTT. The J gene is TRBJ1-1, the V gene TRBV25-1, with D hard to call. V gave up 4 bases and J gave up 0 bases, with 15 bases separating them. Germline values: CDR1 MGHDK, CDR2 SYGVNS. This CDR3 spans 16 amino acids.

The rearrangement links TRBV5-1 to TRBJ2-3; either TRBD1 or TRBD2 may fit D (5 bases each). Germline V gene sequence: CDR1 SGHRS, CDR2 YFSETQ. This CDR3 spans 15 amino acids. Deletions cut 2 bases from V and 6 bases from J, with 16 bases between. In DNA, the CDR3 is TGCGCCAGCAGCTTAGAGGGGCGCGGCGGGGATACGCAGTATTTT. This gives the protein CASSLEGRGGDTQYF. Full variable domain (remainder filled in from reference TRBV5-1 and TRBJ2-3): KAGVTQTPRYLIKTRGQQVTLSCSPISGHRSVSWYQQTPGQGLQFLFEYFSETQRNKGNFPGRFSGRQFSNSRSEMNVSTLELGDSALYLCASSLEGRGGDTQYFGPGTRLTVL.

This chain connects TRBV19 to TRBJ2-7, with 8 bases identical to TRBD2. The CDR3 runs to 12 residues. Germline lookup yields CDR1 LNHDA and CDR2 SQIVND (reference sequence). After removal of 6 bases from V and 5 bases from J, the junction contained 3 bases not matched to a gene. The CDR3 sequence is CASSGREHEQYF. As DNA, the CDR3 is TGTGCCAGTAGCGGGAGGGAGCACGAGCAGTACTTC.

This chain connects TRBV4-3 to TRBJ1-3, with TRBD1 identical over 7 bases. V was clipped by 0 bases and J by 5 bases; unmatched bases: 4. CDR1 and CDR2 from the germline V gene are LGHNA and YSLEER. This CDR3 is 15 amino acids long. CDR3 coding DNA: TGCGCCAGCAGCCAAGATTCAGGGGGACGAAACACCATATATTTT. Translation: CASSQDSGGRNTIYF.

This chain links TRBV2 with TRBJ1-2, with D hard to call. V was cut by 9 bases and J by 4 bases, with 6 bases left in between. The CDR3 length is 10 residues. Looked up from germline, CDR1 is SNHLY and CDR2 is FYNNEI. This CDR3 reads CARDVYGYTF. CDR3 nucleotide sequence: TGTGCCAGGGACGTCTATGGCTACACCTTC.

The J gene is TRBJ2-6, the V gene TRBV3-1 (or the pseudogene TRBV3-2); D unresolved. There are 19 residues in the CDR3. Germline values: CDR1 LGHDT, CDR2 YNNKEL (reference sequence). Trimming removed 4 bases from V and 0 bases from J, with 19 bases in between. CDR3 amino acids: CASSPQAVYLLSGANVLTF. CDR3 DNA: TGTGCCAGCAGCCCGCAAGCCGTATACCTCCTCTCTGGGGCCAACGTCCTGACTTTC.